This TCR beta chain is from a study of cytomegalovirus exposure and HLA in healthy donors. Findings and caveats of the study: As a later analysis revealed, the rate of TCR association differed by HLA locus, with DRB1 most and HLA-C fewest.

To note about this clone: Its antigen remains unknown.

CDR3 length: 16 residues. CDR1 MNHEY and CDR2 SMNVEV come from the germline V gene (reference sequence). V shed 2 bases and J 5 bases; nucleotides not matched to a gene: 7. Researchers ran the PCR with 60 Vbeta and 13 Jbeta primers. In the source study's methods: In a later analysis, of roughly 83 million unique beta chains, roughly 9.9 million appeared in at least two donors. TCRdb's copy holds only in-frame clones and misses some; the assay was immunoSEQ multiplex PCR. The V and J calls and clone size are taken from that table; D and trimming were inferred from the DNA. The table includes approximately 130,000 clones, 60% to 80% detected once.

This clonotype was sampled from a man aged 45 to 65 in good health and CMV-seronegative. The sample was PBMCs. The rearrangement links TRBV27 to TRBJ2-2; 8 bases align to TRBD2. Here the CDR3 DNA reads TGTGCCAGCAGTTTAGAGCCGGGAGGGTCGACCGGGGAGCTGTTTTTT. Its protein product is CASSLEPGGSTGELFF.